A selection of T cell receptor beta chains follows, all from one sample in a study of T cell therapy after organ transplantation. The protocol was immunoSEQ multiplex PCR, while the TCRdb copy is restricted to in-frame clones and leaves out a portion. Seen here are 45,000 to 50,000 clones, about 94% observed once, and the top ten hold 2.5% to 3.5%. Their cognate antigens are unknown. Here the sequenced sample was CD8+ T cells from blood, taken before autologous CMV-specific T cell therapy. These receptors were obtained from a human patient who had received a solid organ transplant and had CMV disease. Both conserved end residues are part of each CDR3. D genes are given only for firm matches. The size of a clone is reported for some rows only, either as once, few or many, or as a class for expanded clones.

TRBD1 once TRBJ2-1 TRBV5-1 CASSPNYRGHHNEQFF TGCGCCAGCAGCCCAAACTACAGGGGCCACCACAATGAGCAGTTCTTC
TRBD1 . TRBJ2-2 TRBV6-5 CATGQGAAGELFF TGTGCCACAGGACAGGGGGCGGCAGGGGAGCTGTTTTTT
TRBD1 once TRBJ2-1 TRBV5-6 CASSPDLGQGAYNEQFF TGTGCCAGCAGCCCGGACCTCGGACAGGGGGCTTACAATGAGCAGTTCTTC
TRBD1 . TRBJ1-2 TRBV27 CASSLTGTGGYGYTF TGTGCCAGCAGTCTTACCGGGACAGGGGGCTATGGCTACACCTTC
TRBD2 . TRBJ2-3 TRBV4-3 CASSQEGPGGFGDTQYF TGCGCCAGCAGCCAAGAGGGTCCCGGGGGGTTCGGAGATACGCAGTATTTT
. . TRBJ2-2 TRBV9 CASSVKIEVRTGELFF TGTGCCAGCAGCGTAAAGATAGAGGTGCGAACCGGGGAGCTGTTTTTT
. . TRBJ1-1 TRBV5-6 CASSLSGEVTEAFF TGTGCCAGCAGCTTATCGGGGGAGGTCACTGAAGCTTTCTTT
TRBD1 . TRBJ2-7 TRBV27 CASNRQGKDYEQYF TGTGCCAGCAACAGACAGGGGAAGGACTACGAGCAGTACTTC
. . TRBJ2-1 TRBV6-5 CASSYSGGQYYNEQFF TGTGCCAGCAGTTACTCGGGGGGACAATACTACAATGAGCAGTTCTTC
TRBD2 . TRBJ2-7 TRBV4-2 CASSQEPGLVGYEQYF TGTGCCAGCAGCCAAGAACCGGGACTAGTCGGGTACGAGCAGTACTTC
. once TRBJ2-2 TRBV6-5 CASSYSREGAGELFF TGTGCCAGCAGTTACTCACGTGAGGGGGCCGGGGAGCTGTTTTTT
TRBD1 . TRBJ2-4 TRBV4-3 CASSQADRGPKNIQYF TGCGCCAGCAGCCAAGCCGACAGGGGGCCCAAAAACATTCAGTACTTC
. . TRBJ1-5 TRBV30 CAWSGGGGNQPQHF TGTGCCTGGAGTGGGGGTGGGGGCAATCAGCCCCAGCATTTT
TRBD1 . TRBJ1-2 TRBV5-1 CASSGTGDGGYTF TGCGCCAGCAGCGGGACAGGGGATGGTGGCTACACCTTC
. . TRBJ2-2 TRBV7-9 CASSQPGTGELFF TGTGCCAGCAGCCAACCTGGCACCGGGGAGCTGTTTTTT
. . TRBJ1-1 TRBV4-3 CASSQEEGWNTEAFF TGCGCCAGCAGCCAAGAGGAGGGGTGGAACACTGAAGCTTTCTTT
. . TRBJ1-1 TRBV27 CASSPGPKGGNTEAFF TGTGCCAGCAGCCCCGGTCCTAAGGGGGGGAACACTGAAGCTTTCTTT
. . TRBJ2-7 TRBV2 CASSDSEEGAYEQYF TGTGCCAGCAGTGATAGTGAGGAAGGGGCCTACGAGCAGTACTTC
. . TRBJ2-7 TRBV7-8 CASSFGRYEQYF TGTGCCAGCAGCTTCGGCCGTTACGAGCAGTACTTC
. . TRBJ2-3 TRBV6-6 CASSYAGRVEDTQYF TGTGCCAGCAGTTACGCCGGGCGGGTGGAGGATACGCAGTATTTT
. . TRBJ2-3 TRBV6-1 CASSDTLGDTQYF TGTGCCAGCAGTGACACTCTGGGAGATACGCAGTATTTT
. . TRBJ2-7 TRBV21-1 CASKMERGYEQYF TGTGCCAGCAAAATGGAAAGGGGCTACGAGCAGTACTTC
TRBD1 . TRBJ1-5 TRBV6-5 CASSPGTGLQPQHF TGTGCCAGCAGTCCCGGGACAGGGTTACAGCCCCAGCATTTT
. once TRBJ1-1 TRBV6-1 CASSEGGHTEAFF TGTGCCAGCAGTGAAGGGGGGCACACTGAAGCTTTCTTT
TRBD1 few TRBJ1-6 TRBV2 CAGSGQEVSYNSPLHF TGTGCCGGATCTGGACAGGAAGTCTCCTATAATTCACCCCTCCACTTT
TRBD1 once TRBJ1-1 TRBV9 CASSGGQGYTEAFF TGTGCCAGCAGCGGAGGACAGGGCTACACTGAAGCTTTCTTT
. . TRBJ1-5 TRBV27 CASSLRGGNQPQHF TGTGCCAGCAGTTTGAGGGGTGGCAATCAGCCCCAGCATTTT
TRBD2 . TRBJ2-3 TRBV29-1 CSDLAGVRRTDTQYF TGCAGCGATCTAGCGGGAGTACGGCGGACAGATACGCAGTATTTT
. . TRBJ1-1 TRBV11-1 CASSLEGGEAFF TGTGCCAGCAGCTTAGAGGGCGGTGAAGCTTTCTTT
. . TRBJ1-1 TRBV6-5 CASNEHMNTEAFF TGTGCCAGCAACGAACACATGAACACTGAAGCTTTCTTT
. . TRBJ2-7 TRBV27 CASSSGGSLYF TGTGCCAGCAGTTCTGGGGGGTCTTTGTACTTC
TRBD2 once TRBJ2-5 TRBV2 CASSELGLAGALQETQYF TGTGCCAGCAGTGAATTGGGACTAGCGGGGGCCTTACAAGAGACCCAGTACTTC
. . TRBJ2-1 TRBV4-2 CASSQDLGRDNEQFF TGTGCCAGCAGCCAAGATTTAGGCCGCGACAATGAGCAGTTCTTC
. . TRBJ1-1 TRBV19 CASAAWGPNTEAFF TGTGCCAGCGCGGCGTGGGGACCGAACACTGAAGCTTTCTTT
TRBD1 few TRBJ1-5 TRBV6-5 CASRSTGGNQPQHF TGTGCCAGCAGATCGACAGGGGGCAATCAGCCCCAGCATTTT
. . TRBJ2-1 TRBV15 CATSRGVSSYNEQFF TGTGCCACCAGCAGGGGAGTTAGTTCTTACAATGAGCAGTTCTTC
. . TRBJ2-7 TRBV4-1 CASSQALTMASYEQYF TGCGCCAGCAGCCAAGCTCTAACTATGGCCTCCTACGAGCAGTACTTC
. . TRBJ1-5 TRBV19 CASMWTEDSNQPQHF TGTGCCAGTATGTGGACAGAAGATAGCAATCAGCCCCAGCATTTT
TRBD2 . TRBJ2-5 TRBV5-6 CASSPWGTSGNRETQYF TGTGCCAGCAGCCCGTGGGGGACTAGCGGGAACCGGGAGACCCAGTACTTC